Shown below are 24 T cell receptor beta chains from a single sample sequenced in a study of T-cell reconstitution after alpha-beta-depleted transplantation in children. The library targeted TCRbeta and was prepared with unique molecular identifiers. From the PCR reads, TCRdb called clonotypes with MiXCR, one entry per CDR3 protein. The sample consists of about 110,000 distinct CDR3 sequences, about 9.4% of them appearing once. Sequencing used PBMCs from the stem cell graft donor, obtained from the stem cell graft. These receptors were obtained from a human donor who donated a stem cell graft to a child with acute lymphoblastic leukemia.

The table lists this clonotype with many counts. The CDR3 end shows no conserved phenylalanine or tryptophan, and so a read error is likely. No DNA is shown, since the ends of the CDR3 on it are uncertain; the CDR3 is the one TCRdb lists. The chain uses TRBV5-5 and TRBJ2-1; TRBD1 reflects the table's D call only, with no check against the DNA. From its first to its last residue, the CDR3 has 11 amino acids. CDR1 is SGHKS, CDR2 YYEKEE, per germline (reference sequence). The CDR3 loop reads CASSLGRDAVI.

This clonotype was picked up many times. The V and J genes are TRBV12-3 or TRBV12-4 and TRBJ1-2, with D unclear. The V end was cut by 5 bases, the J end by 7 bases, with 20 bases between. CDR3 size: 15 residues. The chain's CDR3 is CASSPRTGRTLGYTF. The CDR3 DNA sequence: TGTGCCAGCAGTCCACGGACGGGAAGGACGCTTGGCTACACCTTC.

This clonotype appeared many times. V is TRBV20-1 and J is TRBJ1-5; 9 bases fit TRBD1. This CDR3 is built from 19 residues. Germline CDR1 and CDR2: DFQATT and SNEGSKA (reference sequence). J was trimmed by 0 bases and V by 0 bases; bases with no gene match: 12. For the CDR3, the DNA is TGCAGTGCTAGAGATCAGGGGACAGGGATACGTATTAGCAATCAGCCCCAGCATTTT. This encodes CSARDQGTGIRISNQPQHF.

This clonotype was found many times. The rearrangement joins TRBV9 to TRBJ2-2, with D unclear. V lost 2 bases and J lost 6, with 8 bases in between. The CDR3 is 13 residues long. Germline V lookup: CDR1 SGDLS, CDR2 YYNGEE. This chain's CDR3 is CASSVARSGELFF. The CDR3 bases are TGTGCCAGCAGCGTGGCCCGGTCCGGGGAGCTGTTTTTT.

This clonotype was observed many times. The chain is built from TRBV12-3 or TRBV12-4 and TRBJ1-2, with a weak D call TRBD1 (6 bases). Trimming removed 1 base at V and 8 bases at J, with 17 bases between. The CDR3 is 15 residues long. The DNA of the CDR3 is TGTGCCAGCAGTTTAGAGGGGGGACGAGGAAGGGGCTACACCTTC. Translation gives CASSLEGGRGRGYTF.

This clonotype appeared a few times. This chain connects TRBV7-2 to TRBJ2-3, with a weak D call TRBD2 (6 bases). The V end was cut by 5 bases, the J end by 1 base, with 16 bases between. Germline V gene lookup returns CDR1 SGHTA and CDR2 FQGNSA. The CDR3 covers 16 residues. CDR3 nucleotide sequence: TGTGCCAGCAGCATGCGGGGTGGGCGTGGCACAGATACGCAGTATTTT. It is translated as CASSMRGGRGTDTQYF.

This clonotype was counted many times. The chain links TRBV20-1 to TRBJ2-3; 9 bases are a match to TRBD2. The CDR3 covers 14 residues. Trimming took 5 bases from V and 0 from J; bases not matched to a gene: 3. Germline CDR1 is DFQATT and CDR2 is SNEGSKA (reference sequence). The CDR3 DNA reads TGCAGTGCTGAGCGGGGGGCTAGCACAGATACGCAGTATTTT. Its translation: CSAERGASTDTQYF.

Details on this clonotype: Being one base from a much bigger clone, this may be a read error. The chain joins TRBV20-1 to TRBJ2-3; 9 bases are shared with TRBD1. The CDR3 loop spans 14 amino acids. Germline CDR1 and CDR2: DFQATT and SNEGSKA (reference sequence). J gave up 6 bases and V 7 bases, and 11 bases lay outside the gene matches. DNA for the CDR3: TGCAGTGGGGAGACGGGACAGGGTACCGATACGCAGTATTTT. Translating it yields CSGETGQGTDTQYF.

In this sample, this clonotype turned up many times. V usage is TRBV12-3 or TRBV12-4 and J usage is TRBJ1-2; no clear D. The V end was cut by 3 bases, the J end by 2 bases, with 7 bases between. The CDR3 sequence is 13 residues long. DNA for the CDR3: TGTGCCAGCAGTTTCGGCAGAAACTATGGCTACACCTTC. Translation: CASSFGRNYGYTF.

This clonotype occurred many times. V is TRBV5-5 and J is TRBJ2-2; maybe TRBD1 (5 bases). Germline V gene data show CDR1 as SGHKS and CDR2 as YYEKEE (reference sequence). Trimming pared 7 bases from V and 5 bases from J, leaving 15 bases between. The CDR3 covers 14 residues. Here the CDR3 reads CASLLQVRTGELFF. In DNA, the CDR3 is TGTGCCAGCCTCTTACAGGTCAGGACCGGGGAGCTGTTTTTT.

In its sample, this clonotype was seen many times. J is TRBJ2-2 and V is TRBV20-1, with 11 bases identical to TRBD1. CDR1 DFQATT and CDR2 SNEGSKA come from the germline V gene (reference sequence). Losses at the gene ends were 3 bases for V and 5 bases for J; bases not matched to a gene: 5. This CDR3 contains 15 residues. In nucleotides, the CDR3 is TGCAGTGCTAGTCCGGGACAGGGGGTTACCGGGGAGCTGTTTTTT. It specifies CSASPGQGVTGELFF.

There are many counts of this clonotype. This sequence joins TRBV7-2 and TRBJ2-1, with D perhaps given as TRBD1 or TRBD2 (5 bases each). Trimming shortened V by 5 bases and J by 4 bases, and 21 bases separated the two germline ends. The CDR3 length is 17 residues. Germline CDR1 and CDR2: SGHTA and FQGNSA. Here the CDR3 reads CASSLGGASRLYNEQFF. The CDR3, as DNA: TGTGCCAGCAGCCTTGGGGGAGCCTCCCGCCTTTACAATGAGCAGTTCTTC.

This clonotype was counted at least ten times. The V gene is TRBV6-1, the J gene TRBJ2-5, with TRBD1 matching 12 bases. The CDR3 extends over 15 amino acids. Germline V gene data show CDR1 as MNHNS and CDR2 as SASEGT. The ends lost 6 bases at V and 5 bases at J; junction bases unmatched: 7. The CDR3 DNA sequence: TGTGCCAGCAGAGGGGACAGGGGGCGCGTCGAGACCCAGTACTTC. The encoded protein is CASRGDRGRVETQYF.

V and J are TRBV5-1 and TRBJ2-1; D may be TRBD2 (5 bases). CDR3 length equals 14 residues. Trimming removed 4 bases at V and 5 bases at J, with 13 bases between. CDR1 is SGHRS, CDR2 YFSETQ, per germline. The DNA of the CDR3 is TGCGCCAGCAGCCTCCCGAGCGGCAACAATGAGCAGTTCTTC. It yields the protein CASSLPSGNNEQFF.

The V call is TRBV29-1, the J call TRBJ2-3; weak D call: TRBD2 (6 bases). The CDR3 is 13 residues long. The V and J ends lost 8 bases and 1 base respectively, with 13 bases between them. Germline V CDR1 and CDR2: SQVTM, ANQGSEA. CDR3 region: CSSGRRGTDTQYF. The CDR3 region has the DNA TGCAGCAGTGGGAGGCGGGGCACAGATACGCAGTATTTT.

This clonotype has at least ten counts. This sequence joins TRBV6-2 or TRBV6-3 and TRBJ2-6; weak D call: TRBD1 (5 bases). The CDR3 has 16 amino acids. V was clipped by 6 bases and J by 0 bases, with 12 bases between them. Germline values: CDR1 MNHEY, CDR2 SVGEGT. The CDR3 DNA sequence: TGTGCCAGCAGACGTACAGGATTCTCTGGGGCCAACGTCCTGACTTTC. Translation: CASRRTGFSGANVLTF.

This clonotype was detected many times. The rearrangement joins TRBV5-8 to TRBJ2-1; D may correspond to TRBD1 or TRBD2 (6 bases each). Between the trimmed V and J ends, which lost 2 bases and 5 bases, there was a span of 17 bases. The CDR3 contains 16 residues. Germline V gene sequence: CDR1 SGHTS, CDR2 YDEGEE. The CDR3 DNA follows: TGTGCCAGCAGCTTTTACGGGGGCGAGGTCCACAATGAGCAGTTCTTC. Translation gives CASSFYGGEVHNEQFF.

In its sample, this clonotype was seen many times. The chain has TRBV12-5 and TRBJ1-1; 10 bases match TRBD1. Germline trimming cut 6 bases from V and 1 base from J; bases unmatched to any gene: 2. The CDR3 has 14 residues. Germline CDR1 is LGHNT and CDR2 is FRNRAP. The CDR3 region has the DNA TGTGCTAGTGGCCGGACAGGGGGGAACACTGAAGCTTTCTTT. Translated: CASGRTGGNTEAFF.

On this clonotype: A much larger clone lies one base from this, so it may be a read error. J is TRBJ1-1 and V is TRBV29-1; D possibly corresponds to TRBD1 (5 bases). Between the trimmed V and J ends, which lost 7 bases and 3 bases, there was a span of 12 bases. Germline V gene data show CDR1 as SQVTM and CDR2 as ANQGSEA. The CDR3 loop spans 12 amino acids. This CDR3 is CSADEGDTEAFF. DNA of the CDR3: TGCAGCGCCGACGAAGGGGACACTGAAGCTTTCTTT.

This clonotype was seen ten or more times. V is TRBV12-3 or TRBV12-4 and J is TRBJ1-5, with D possibly being TRBD1 (5 bases). Trimming took off 2 bases at V and 7 bases at J, with 18 bases between the two ends. The CDR3 extends over 16 amino acids. The CDR3 sequence is CASSLQGWRTDQPQHF. CDR3 bases: TGTGCCAGCAGTTTACAGGGTTGGCGTACGGACCAGCCCCAGCATTTT.

Ten or more counts support this clonotype. The chain carries TRBV6-1 and TRBJ1-1; D perhaps matches TRBD1 (5 bases). Trimming cost V 3 bases and J 3 bases, with 11 bases left between them. Germline CDR1 and CDR2: MNHNS and SASEGT. The CDR3 has 14 residues. The CDR3 nucleotides read TGTGCCAGCAGTGACAGGGCCGGGCACACTGAAGCTTTCTTT. Translated, it gives CASSDRAGHTEAFF.

This clonotype was seen many times. Here the CDR3 DNA reads TGCGCCAGCAGCAAATCTGAAACCTACAATGAGCAGTTCTTC. Protein product: CASSKSETYNEQFF. The chain carries TRBV5-1 and TRBJ2-1; D gene uncertain. The CDR3 length is 14 residues. Germline assignment: CDR1 SGHRS and CDR2 YFSETQ. V shed 4 bases and J shed 2 bases, with 10 bases lying between them.

At least ten counts were recorded for this clonotype. V and J are TRBV9 and TRBJ2-2; the D gene is possibly TRBD2 (6 bases). The germline V gene encodes CDR1 SGDLS and CDR2 YYNGEE. The CDR3 runs to 14 residues. The V gene lost 0 bases and the J gene lost 6 bases, with 9 bases spanning the gap. For the CDR3, the DNA is TGTGCCAGCAGCGTAGCGGGAGTGGCCGGGGAGCTGTTTTTT. This gives the protein CASSVAGVAGELFF.

This clonotype was seen many times. This chain connects TRBV12-3 or TRBV12-4 to TRBJ1-6; TRBD1 matches at 7 bases. This CDR3 contains 12 residues. V gave up 6 bases and J gave up 7 bases; unmatched junction bases: 0. The CDR3 here is CASRTGNSPLHF. CDR3 DNA sequence: TGTGCCAGCAGGACAGGGAATTCACCCCTCCACTTT.